This T cell receptor (beta chain) came from a study of cytomegalovirus exposure and HLA in healthy donors. A word on this clone: Its antigen is currently unknown.

Trimming at V came to 5 bases and at J to 6 bases, leaving 1 base not matched to a gene. The CDR3 loop spans 14 amino acids. From germline, CDR1 is MNHNS and CDR2 SASEGT. TCRdb's copy holds only in-frame clones and misses some; the assay was immunoSEQ multiplex PCR. The sample lists about 57,000 clones; 89% were seen once. General study points: Altogether, more than 150 TCR beta chains were recorded as cytomegalovirus-associated. Subsequent analysis found a tendency for first-cohort TCR clusters to co-occur within the 100 to 150 validation repertoires. High specificity and sensitivity for cytomegalovirus status were reported for the classifier.

The donors formed part of the roughly 120-subject validation cohort, distinct from the roughly 700-subject first cohort. The sample taken for sequencing was PBMCs. This rearrangement joins TRBV6-1 to TRBJ2-2; 12 bases fit TRBD2. This TCR was recovered from a woman under 30 in good health and CMV-seronegative. The CDR3 spells CASSRLAGAGELFF. The CDR3 DNA reads TGTGCCAGCAGTCGACTAGCGGGAGCCGGGGAGCTGTTTTTT.